Shown below are 6 T cell receptor beta chains from a single sample sequenced in a study of neurological immune-mediated disorders. Each CDR3 protein is one row after TCRdb ran MiXCR on the 5' RACE reads. The sample yields about 48,000 distinct CDR3 sequences, about 9.4% seen once. Source material: PBMCs. These receptors originate from a middle-aged woman with HTLV-1-associated myelopathy (HAM/TSP).

Ten or more counts support this clonotype. The J gene is TRBJ2-1, the V gene TRBV12-3 or TRBV12-4, with TRBD2 matching 11 bases. Trimming took 7 bases from V and 7 from J; bases not matched to a gene: 12. CDR3 length: 16 amino acids. CDR3 protein: CASTLPGLAGGNEQFF. The CDR3 bases are TGTGCCAGCACCCTTCCGGGGCTAGCGGGGGGAAATGAGCAGTTCTTC.

This clonotype was observed a few times. This may come from a read error, since a much larger clone is one base off. The chain joins TRBV7-2 to TRBJ2-3; D perhaps matches TRBD1 (7 bases). V was shortened by 3 bases and J by 4 bases, with 17 bases between the two germline ends. Germline V gene data show CDR1 as SGHTA and CDR2 as FQGNSA. The CDR3 is 16 residues long. The CDR3 bases are TGTGCCAGCAGCTTTCTTAGTCAGGGGGGATCAGATACGCAGTATTTT. It encodes CASSFLSQGGSDTQYF.

This clonotype has ten or more counts. Germline is not matched at one junction end, which may reflect a read error. The rearrangement uses TRBV2 and TRBJ2-2, with a tentative D call TRBD2 (6 bases). The CDR3 loop spans 14 amino acids. Germline CDR1 SNHLY, CDR2 FYNNEI. CDR3 nucleotide sequence: TGTGCCAGCAGTGAGCGGTTATACACCGGGGGGCTGTTTTTT. Translated, it gives CASSERLYTGGLFF.

This clonotype was observed at least ten times. The chain recombines TRBV5-5 with TRBJ2-2; 10 positions agree with TRBD2. This CDR3 has 15 residues. The germline V gene encodes CDR1 SGHKS and CDR2 YYEKEE (reference sequence). J lost 6 bases, V lost 1 base, and 3 bases had no gene match. The CDR3 reads CASSLRAGGPGELFF. The CDR3 DNA reads TGTGCCAGCAGCTTGAGAGCGGGGGGGCCCGGGGAGCTGTTTTTT.

The V call is TRBV11-2, the J call TRBJ2-3; 8 bases align to TRBD2. Per germline, CDR1 SGHAT and CDR2 FQNNGV. V lost 5 bases and J lost 0; bases outside the gene matches: 7. CDR3 length equals 16 residues. CDR3 sequence (DNA): TGTGCCAGCAGCCTGGGAGCGGGGGATAGCACAGATACGCAGTATTTT. Protein product: CASSLGAGDSTDTQYF.

The J gene is TRBJ2-2, the V gene TRBV5-1; maybe TRBD1 (6 bases). The CDR3 is 15 residues long. From germline, CDR1 is SGHRS and CDR2 YFSETQ. V lost 0 bases and J 0 bases, leaving 6 bases between the germline ends. The CDR3: CASSLDRANTGELFF. In DNA, the CDR3 is TGCGCCAGCAGCTTGGACAGGGCGAACACCGGGGAGCTGTTTTTT.